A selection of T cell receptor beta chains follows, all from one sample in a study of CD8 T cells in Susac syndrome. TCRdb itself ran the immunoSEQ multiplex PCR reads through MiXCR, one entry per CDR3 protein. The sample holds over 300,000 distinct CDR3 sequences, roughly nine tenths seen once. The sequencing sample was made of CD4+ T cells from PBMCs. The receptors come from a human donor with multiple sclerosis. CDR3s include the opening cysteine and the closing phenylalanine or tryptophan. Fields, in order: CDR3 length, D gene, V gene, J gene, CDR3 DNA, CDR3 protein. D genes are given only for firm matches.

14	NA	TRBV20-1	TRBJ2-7	TGCAGTGCTACCCCCTCCGGGACGATATACGAGCAGTACTTC	CSATPSGTIYEQYF
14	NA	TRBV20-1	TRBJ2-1	TGCAGTGCTAGGTCCTTAGTGCGAGGGAATGAGCAGTTCTTC	CSARSLVRGNEQFF
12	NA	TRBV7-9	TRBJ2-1	TGTGCCAGCAGCTTATCCCAAGAGGGGCAGTTCTTC	CASSLSQEGQFF
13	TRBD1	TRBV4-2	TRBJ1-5	TGTGCCAGCAGCGGGACAGTTAATCAGCCCCAGCATTTT	CASSGTVNQPQHF
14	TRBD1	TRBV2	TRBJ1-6	TGTGCCAGCATAGACAGGGAAATGGGGTCACCCCTCCACTTT	CASIDREMGSPLHF
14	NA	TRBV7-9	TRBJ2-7	TGTGCCAGCAGCCCGTGGGGACGCCCGGACGAGCAGTACTTC	CASSPWGRPDEQYF
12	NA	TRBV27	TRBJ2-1	TGTGCCAGCGTTTTTAGGGCTGGTAAGCAGTTCTTC	CASVFRAGKQFF
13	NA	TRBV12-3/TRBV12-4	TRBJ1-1	TGTGCCAGCAGTTGGGGCAGGGGATTAGAAGCTTTCTTT	CASSWGRGLEAFF
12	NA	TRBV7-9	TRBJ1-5	TGTGCCAGCAGCGTCGGGGGACAGCCCCAGCATTTT	CASSVGGQPQHF
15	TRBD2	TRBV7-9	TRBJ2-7	TGTGCCAGCAGCAGTAGCGGGAGGACCCAATACGAGCAGTACTTC	CASSSSGRTQYEQYF
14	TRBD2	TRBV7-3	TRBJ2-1	TGTGCCAGCAGCTTACTAGCGGGAAGCAATGAGCAGTTCTTC	CASSLLAGSNEQFF
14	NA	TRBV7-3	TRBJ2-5	TGTGCCAGCAGCTTAGGACTTCCGTCGGAGACCCAGTACTTC	CASSLGLPSETQYF
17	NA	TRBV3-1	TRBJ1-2	TGTGCCAGCAGCCAAGAGAACCCGACAGTCTTAGGTATCGGCTACACCTTC	CASSQENPTVLGIGYTF
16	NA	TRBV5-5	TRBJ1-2	TGTGCCAGCAGCGTTAGGAACAGCATCACCTTCCATGGCTACACCTTC	CASSVRNSITFHGYTF
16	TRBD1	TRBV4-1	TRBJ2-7	TGCGCCAGCAGCCCAACGCCCGGACAGGGGGCCTACGAGCAGTACTTC	CASSPTPGQGAYEQYF
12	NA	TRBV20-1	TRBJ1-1	TGCAGTGCAACTTTTCAGGCGGCTGAAGCTTTCTTT	CSATFQAAEAFF
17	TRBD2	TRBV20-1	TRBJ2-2	TGCAGTGCGGCGAAGCGGGAGGGCCTATCGTCGGGCGGGGAGCTGTTTTTT	CSAAKREGLSSGGELFF
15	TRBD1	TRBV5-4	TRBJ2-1	TGTGCCAGCAGCACCCGACAGGGCCTCTTTAATGAGCAGTTCTTC	CASSTRQGLFNEQFF
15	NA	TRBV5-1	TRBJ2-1	TGCGCCAGCAGCCCCGGACTCCAAGGGTACAATGAGCAGTTCTTC	CASSPGLQGYNEQFF
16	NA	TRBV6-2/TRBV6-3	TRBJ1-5	TGTGCCAGCAGTTACGAGACACCTTGGATGGGTCAGCCCCAGCATTTT	CASSYETPWMGQPQHF
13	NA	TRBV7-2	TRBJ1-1	TGTGCCAGCAGCTTAGACGGGGTGGGTGAAGCTTTCTTT	CASSLDGVGEAFF
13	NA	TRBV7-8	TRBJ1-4	TGTGCCAGCAGCCCCCTTAGTAATGAAAAACTGTTTTTT	CASSPLSNEKLFF
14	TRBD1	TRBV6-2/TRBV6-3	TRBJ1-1	TGTGCCAGCATCACAGGGGGGATGAACACTGAAGCTTTCTTT	CASITGGMNTEAFF